This TCR beta chain was sequenced for a study of T-cell reconstitution after alpha-beta-depleted transplantation in children. The CDR3 has 18 residues. V trimming: 0 bases; J trimming: 1 base; junction bases outside the gene matches: 9. CDR1 is SGHTA and CDR2 is FQGTGA in the germline V gene. The library targeted TCRbeta and was prepared with unique molecular identifiers. TCRdb re-called the PCR reads with MiXCR, one entry per CDR3 protein. The data hold roughly 500,000 distinct CDR3 sequences, with 18% observed a single time. This clonotype was seen more than once but under ten times. The source of this sequence is a human donor who donated a stem cell graft to a child with acute lymphoblastic leukemia. The source material was PBMCs from the stem cell graft donor, sampled from the stem cell graft. The chain recombines TRBV7-3 with TRBJ2-3; TRBD1 matches at 8 bases. The chain's CDR3 is CASSLTQGGNLGTDTQYF. Written as DNA, the CDR3 is TGTGCCAGCAGCTTAACACAGGGGGGAAATCTAGGCACAGATACGCAGTATTTT.